The rows below give T cell receptor beta chains drawn from one sample of a study of blood T cell repertoires in COVID-19. Profiling relied on immunoSEQ multiplex PCR, and the TCRdb table lists in-frame clones only, not all of them. The table includes about 140,000 clones, 84% detected once. Specimen: PBMCs or T cells enriched from blood (not recorded which). The receptors shown here come from a woman aged 50 to 65 with acute COVID-19. The CDR3 runs from the conserved cysteine through the conserved F or W. Each record gives: V gene, J gene, clone size, D gene, CDR3 protein, CDR3 DNA. D genes are given only for firm matches. Part of the rows lack a size; the others show once, few, many or a class for expanded clones.

TRBV4-3	TRBJ2-1	.	.	CASSQDSLAGNEQFF	TGCGCCAGCAGCCAAGATTCACTAGCCGGTAATGAGCAGTTCTTC
TRBV6-5	TRBJ1-2	.	.	CASSYSGQSYGYTF	TGTGCCAGCAGTTACTCGGGACAAAGCTATGGCTACACCTTC
TRBV29-1	TRBJ1-2	.	TRBD1	CSAGQLNYGYTF	TGCAGCGCGGGACAGCTTAACTATGGCTACACCTTC
TRBV27	TRBJ2-6	.	TRBD1	CASAGQEAFRSSGANVLTF	TGTGCCAGCGCGGGACAGGAGGCATTCAGAAGCTCTGGGGCCAACGTCCTGACTTTC
TRBV5-5	TRBJ2-3	.	TRBD2	CATDPLAYTDTQYF	TGTGCCACCGACCCACTAGCGTACACAGATACGCAGTATTTT
TRBV7-2	TRBJ1-2	.	TRBD1	CASSSTGALNGYTF	TGTGCCAGCAGCTCTACAGGGGCTCTGAACGGCTACACCTTC
TRBV5-1	TRBJ2-5	.	TRBD2	CASSGGLAGETQYF	TGCGCCAGCAGCGGAGGACTAGCGGGAGAGACCCAGTACTTC
TRBV10-1	TRBJ2-1	few	.	CASSESLERNEQFF	TGCGCCAGCAGTGAGTCCTTAGAGCGGAATGAGCAGTTCTTC
TRBV11-2	TRBJ1-1	.	TRBD1	CASSRAGTGGTEAFF	TGTGCCAGCAGCAGGGCCGGGACAGGGGGCACTGAAGCTTTCTTT
TRBV18	TRBJ2-2	once	TRBD1	CASSPPLTGTATGELFF	TGTGCCAGCTCACCACCTCTTACCGGGACAGCCACCGGGGAGCTGTTTTTT
TRBV5-4	TRBJ2-2	few	.	CASSFFLGGTGELFF	TGTGCCAGCAGCTTCTTCCTCGGGGGCACCGGGGAGCTGTTTTTT
TRBV10-3	TRBJ1-2	.	.	CAISESYEDYGYTF	TGTGCCATCAGTGAGTCTTATGAGGACTATGGCTACACCTTC
TRBV9	TRBJ1-2	.	TRBD1	CASNNRGLGYGYTF	TGTGCCAGCAACAACAGGGGGTTAGGGTATGGCTACACCTTC
TRBV7-9	TRBJ1-3	few	.	CASRQGGNTIYF	TGTGCCAGCAGGCAGGGGGGAAACACCATATATTTT
TRBV5-4	TRBJ2-1	.	TRBD1	CASSKDRASYNEQFF	TGTGCCAGCAGCAAAGACAGGGCTTCATACAATGAGCAGTTCTTC
TRBV11-3	TRBJ1-1	.	.	CASSLVGGVANTEAFF	TGTGCCAGCAGCTTAGTGGGGGGAGTGGCGAACACTGAAGCTTTCTTT
TRBV12-3/TRBV12-4	TRBJ1-3	.	.	CASSLGRGNTIYF	TGTGCCAGCAGTTTAGGGCGGGGAAACACCATATATTTT
TRBV7-2	TRBJ1-2	.	.	CASSGQTNYGYTF	TGTGCCAGCAGCGGACAGACTAACTATGGCTACACCTTC
TRBV10-3	TRBJ2-7	.	.	CAITKSLDGEQYF	TGTGCCATCACCAAGAGTCTAGATGGGGAGCAGTACTTC
TRBV7-2	TRBJ2-1	.	.	CASSTRRLSYNEQFF	TGTGCCAGCAGCACCCGGAGGCTCTCCTACAATGAGCAGTTCTTC
TRBV14	TRBJ1-4	.	TRBD1	CASSQRQGIGKLFF	TGTGCCAGCAGCCAGAGACAGGGGATCGGAAAACTGTTTTTT
TRBV7-7	TRBJ2-5	many	TRBD2	CASSLGTSGQETQYF	TGTGCCAGCAGCCTCGGGACTAGCGGCCAAGAGACCCAGTACTTC
TRBV29-1	TRBJ1-2	few	.	CSVGAGSSGYTF	TGCAGCGTTGGGGCAGGTTCTTCTGGCTACACCTTC
TRBV27	TRBJ1-1	.	.	CASSRTENTEAFF	TGTGCCAGCAGCAGGACAGAGAACACTGAAGCTTTCTTT
TRBV5-1	TRBJ1-6	.	TRBD1	CTSSLATGEDSPLHF	TGCACCAGCAGCTTGGCCACAGGGGAGGATTCACCCCTCCACTTT
TRBV6-6	TRBJ2-5	few	.	CASSYLQGNQYF	TGTGCCAGCAGTTACTTACAGGGAAACCAGTACTTC
TRBV6-5	TRBJ1-1	.	TRBD1	CASSYEAGGTEAFF	TGTGCCAGCAGTTACGAAGCAGGGGGCACTGAAGCTTTCTTT
TRBV18	TRBJ2-3	.	.	CASSPPSTDTQYF	TGTGCCAGCTCACCTCCTAGCACAGATACGCAGTATTTT
TRBV3-1/TRBV3-2	TRBJ2-2	.	.	CASSQDWRSPGELFF	TGTGCCAGCAGCCAAGATTGGCGGAGCCCCGGGGAGCTGTTTTTT
TRBV5-1	TRBJ2-2	.	TRBD2	CASSLEGTSGRGTGELFF	TGCGCCAGCAGCTTGGAAGGGACTAGCGGGAGGGGCACCGGGGAGCTGTTTTTT
TRBV13	TRBJ2-2	few	TRBD2	CASMRVAGDTGELFF	TGTGCCAGCATGAGAGTAGCGGGAGACACCGGGGAGCTGTTTTTT
TRBV6-5	TRBJ1-2	.	.	CASSYEGDGYTF	TGTGCCAGCAGTTATGAAGGGGATGGCTACACCTTC
TRBV6-5	TRBJ2-5	.	.	CASKIGEETQYF	TGTGCCAGCAAAATAGGAGAAGAGACCCAGTACTTC
TRBV6-1	TRBJ2-1	.	TRBD2	CASSALAGGSGNEQFF	TGTGCCAGCAGTGCCTTAGCGGGAGGATCGGGCAATGAGCAGTTCTTC
TRBV7-9	TRBJ2-5	once	.	CASSREETQYF	TGTGCCAGCAGCCGGGAAGAGACCCAGTACTTC
TRBV27	TRBJ2-7	.	TRBD2	CASSSLLAAPSGEQYF	TGTGCCAGCAGCTCCCTACTAGCGGCCCCCTCGGGCGAGCAGTACTTC
TRBV10-3	TRBJ2-7	.	TRBD1	CAIPDRESDEQYF	TGTGCCATCCCCGACAGGGAATCGGACGAGCAGTACTTC
TRBV21-1	TRBJ2-3	.	.	CASSTSPAISTDTQYF	TGTGCCAGCAGCACGTCACCAGCGATTAGCACAGATACGCAGTATTTT
TRBV5-4	TRBJ2-7	.	TRBD2	CASSLGGWVAGDSYEQYF	TGTGCCAGCAGCTTGGGCGGCTGGGTAGCGGGGGACTCCTACGAGCAGTACTTC
TRBV19	TRBJ1-4	.	.	CASSRQITNEKLFF	TGTGCCAGTAGCCGACAGATAACTAATGAAAAACTGTTTTTT
TRBV7-9	TRBJ2-5	.	.	CASSLARDSDSQETQYF	TGTGCCAGCAGTTTAGCTCGCGATTCCGACTCTCAAGAGACCCAGTACTTC
TRBV2	TRBJ1-5	.	.	CASSESGRAQKPQHF	TGTGCCAGCAGTGAAAGCGGACGGGCACAGAAACCCCAGCATTTT
TRBV11-3	TRBJ2-7	.	.	CASSPSEGSYEQYF	TGTGCCAGCAGCCCCTCGGAGGGGTCCTACGAGCAGTACTTC
TRBV29-1	TRBJ2-1	.	TRBD2	CSVMPGTSGRNNEQFF	TGCAGCGTTATGCCCGGGACTAGCGGGAGAAACAATGAGCAGTTCTTC
TRBV5-1	TRBJ1-1	.	.	CASSLGAERGTEAFF	TGCGCCAGCAGCTTGGGGGCAGAAAGGGGCACTGAAGCTTTCTTT
TRBV18	TRBJ2-3	once	TRBD1	CASSPGQGNADTQYF	TGTGCCAGCTCACCCGGACAGGGGAATGCAGATACGCAGTATTTT
TRBV9	TRBJ2-7	.	.	CASGGTSTYEQYF	TGTGCCAGCGGCGGGACTTCCACCTACGAGCAGTACTTC
TRBV6-6	TRBJ2-6	.	TRBD1	CASSRQGADTRSGANVLTF	TGTGCCAGCAGCCGACAGGGGGCTGATACTCGGAGTGGGGCCAACGTCCTGACTTTC
TRBV2	TRBJ1-5	few	TRBD1	CASSQGDPNQPQHF	TGTGCCAGCAGTCAGGGGGACCCCAATCAGCCCCAGCATTTT
TRBV11-2	TRBJ1-2	once	.	CASSLLQVGGYTF	TGTGCCAGCAGCTTATTACAGGTCGGAGGCTACACCTTC